This entry lists 16 T cell receptor beta chains sequenced from one sample in a study of shared clonotypes between healthy human individuals. Naivety among CD8 cells was defined by CD45RO negativity and positive CCR7 selection, thereby excluding terminally differentiated effector memory CD45RA+ cells. Method: immunoSEQ multiplex PCR; TCRdb's copy keeps in-frame clones and lacks some. The sample carries about 2.2 million clones, roughly 93% recorded once. Sample: naive CD8+ T cells from PBMCs. The receptors derive from a man aged 18 to 30 in good health. Some clones in this sample may be carry-over from other donors' samples.

The chain links TRBV5-6 to TRBJ2-1; 11 bases fit TRBD2. V lost 0 bases to trimming and J lost 5 bases; unmatched junction nucleotides: 1. The CDR3 has 15 amino acids. Germline V gene sequence: CDR1 SGHDT, CDR2 YYEEEE. CDR3: CASSLVGLADNEQFF. The DNA for the CDR3 is TGTGCCAGCAGCTTGGTGGGACTAGCGGACAATGAGCAGTTCTTC. The full variable domain, its missing parts supplied by reference TRBV5-6 and TRBJ2-1, is DAGVTQSPTHLIKTRGQQVTLRCSPKSGHDTVSWYQQALGQGPQFIFQYYEEEERQRGNFPDRFSGHQFPNYSSELNVNALLLGDSALYLCASSLVGLADNEQFFGPGTRLTVL.

This clone was seen only a few times. This sequence joins TRBV9 and TRBJ1-1, with D possibly matching TRBD1 (5 bases). CDR1 SGDLS and CDR2 YYNGEE come from the germline V gene. The CDR3 extends over 15 amino acids. V lost 3 bases, J lost 2 bases, and 14 bases lay in between. CDR3 in DNA: TGTGCCAGCAGCGGCCCGCGGGGCGAAAACACTGAAGCTTTCTTT. Translated: CASSGPRGENTEAFF.

The chain carries TRBV7-6 and TRBJ1-2, with TRBD1 as a possible D gene (5 bases). Trimming removed 11 bases at V and 4 bases at J, with 14 bases between. From germline, CDR1 is SGHVS and CDR2 FNYEAQ. The CDR3 is made up of 12 amino acids. The CDR3 coding sequence is TGTGCCTCGGGTGGGGCCGTCTATGGCTACACCTTC. Protein: CASGGAVYGYTF. Full variable domain (rest looked up from reference TRBV7-6 and TRBJ1-2): GAGVSQSPRYKVTKRGQDVALRCDPISGHVSLYWYRQALGQGPEFLTYFNYEAQQDKSGLPNDRFSAERPEGSISTLTIQRTEQRDSAMYRCASGGAVYGYTFGSGTRLTVV.

This sequence joins TRBV5-1 and TRBJ2-2; perhaps TRBD2 as D (5 bases). V was pared by 5 bases and J by 0 bases, with 14 bases between. The CDR3 has 16 amino acids. Germline loops: CDR1 SGHRS, CDR2 YFSETQ. CDR3 protein: CASSTPGYSNTGELFF. CDR3 DNA sequence: TGCGCCAGCAGTACCCCGGGGTACTCGAACACCGGGGAGCTGTTTTTT. Full variable domain (rest looked up from reference TRBV5-1 and TRBJ2-2): KAGVTQTPRYLIKTRGQQVTLSCSPISGHRSVSWYQQTPGQGLQFLFEYFSETQRNKGNFPGRFSGRQFSNSRSEMNVSTLELGDSALYLCASSTPGYSNTGELFFGEGSRLTVL.

CDR3 sequence reads: CASGREIGTQYF. For the CDR3, the DNA is TGTGCTAGTGGACGCGAAATAGGTACGCAGTATTTT. The chain recombines TRBV12-5 with TRBJ2-3, with no clear D. The length of the CDR3 is 12 residues. CDR1 and CDR2 (germline): LGHNT, FRNRAP. The V and J ends lost 6 bases and 8 bases respectively, with 12 bases between them.

The rearrangement links TRBV15 to TRBJ2-4; D gene uncertain. The germline V and J ends were trimmed by 2 bases and 0 bases, with 11 bases remaining between them. The CDR3 has 16 amino acids. The germline V gene encodes CDR1 LNHNV and CDR2 YYDKDF (reference sequence). The CDR3 DNA reads as TGTGCCACCAGCAGAATAAGAAGTGAAGCCAAAAACATTCAGTACTTC. Translation gives CATSRIRSEAKNIQYF.

This clone was seen just once. This sequence joins TRBV7-3 and TRBJ1-1; D might be TRBD1 (5 bases). V shed 1 base and J shed 1 base, with 10 bases lying between them. The CDR3 has 15 amino acids. Germline CDR1 SGHTA, CDR2 FQGTGA. The CDR3 is CASSLNPGPNTEAFF. DNA for the CDR3: TGTGCCAGCAGCTTAAACCCGGGACCGAACACTGAAGCTTTCTTT.

The CDR3 is CASSRPNGELFF. DNA of the CDR3: TGTGCCAGCAGCCGACCTAACGGGGAGCTGTTTTTT. The chain carries TRBV6-5 and TRBJ2-2; D gene uncertain. The CDR3 is 12 residues long. The germline V gene encodes CDR1 MNHEY and CDR2 SVGAGI. V was clipped by 6 bases and J by 7 bases, with 9 bases between them.

This clone was seen a handful of times. The V call is TRBV29-1, the J call TRBJ1-1; 8 bases fit TRBD1. This CDR3 is 14 amino acids long. CDR1 and CDR2 from the germline V gene are SQVTM and ANQGSEA. V lost 1 base, J lost 4 bases, and 5 bases stayed unmatched. CDR3 loop: CSVEGSTGATEAFF. In DNA, the CDR3 is TGCAGCGTTGAAGGGTCGACAGGGGCCACTGAAGCTTTCTTT.

The chain has TRBV28 and TRBJ1-2; TRBD1 might be the D (6 bases). Germline CDR1 and CDR2: MDHEN and SYDVKM. This CDR3 spans 14 amino acids. V lost 6 bases and J lost 4, with 15 bases in between. CDR3 amino acids: CASRDRSGGYGYTF. DNA of the CDR3: TGTGCCAGCAGAGACAGGTCCGGAGGCTATGGCTACACCTTC.

On this clone itself: The sample contains more than one DNA sequence encoding this CDR3. Here the CDR3 DNA reads TGTGCCAGCAACAGCGGGAGCTCCTACGAGCAGTACTTC. It is translated as CASNSGSSYEQYF. V usage is TRBV9 and J usage is TRBJ2-7; 8 nucleotides line up with TRBD2. With 6 bases clipped from V and 0 bases from J, the junction kept 2 bases outside the gene matches. CDR3 length: 13 amino acids. Germline CDR1 is SGDLS and CDR2 is YYNGEE.

Only a few counts were recorded for this clone. The chain joins TRBV5-5 to TRBJ2-7; 8 positions match TRBD1. Unmatched junction bases numbered 4, after V lost 6 bases and J lost 5 bases. The V gene's germline CDR1 is SGHKS and CDR2 YYEKEE (reference sequence). CDR3 length: 12 residues. CDR3 region: CASTDRANEQYF. For the CDR3, the DNA is TGTGCCAGCACGGACAGGGCGAACGAGCAGTACTTC.

CDR3 sequence: CASSYPTSSGIGELFF. The CDR3 region has the DNA TGTGCCAGCAGCTACCCGACTAGTTCGGGGATCGGGGAGCTGTTTTTT. V is TRBV13 and J is TRBJ2-2, with a weak D call TRBD2 (6 bases). Germline loops: CDR1 PRHDT, CDR2 FYEKMQ (reference sequence). This CDR3 region has 16 residues. The V end was cut by 4 bases, the J end by 7 bases, with 19 bases between.

The V gene is TRBV28, the J gene TRBJ2-7, with D perhaps TRBD1 (6 bases). The CDR3 is 14 residues long. Deletions cut 7 bases from V and 4 bases from J, with 17 bases between. The V gene's germline CDR1 is MDHEN and CDR2 SYDVKM. The CDR3 DNA sequence: TGTGCCAGCACTAAGACAGGAGGCGAGTACGAGCAGTACTTC. Translated: CASTKTGGEYEQYF.

V is TRBV27 and J is TRBJ2-7; 7 nucleotides align to TRBD1. This CDR3 comprises 15 residues. Germline V gives CDR1 MNHEY, CDR2 SMNVEV (reference sequence). The ends lost 6 bases at V and 2 bases at J; junction bases unmatched: 10. The CDR3 DNA sequence: TGTGCCAGCAGGAGCCCAGGGGGACCCCCCTACGAGCAGTACTTC. It specifies CASRSPGGPPYEQYF.

V and J are TRBV19 and TRBJ2-1; no firm D call. Germline lookup yields CDR1 LNHDA and CDR2 SQIVND (reference sequence). The CDR3 runs 13 residues. V lost 6 bases to trimming and J lost 10 bases, with 16 bases between them. CDR3 region: CASSGPWIKEQFF. In nucleotides, the CDR3 is TGTGCCAGTAGCGGACCGTGGATAAAGGAGCAGTTCTTC.